The clone carrying this T cell receptor (beta chain) was detected a few times. TCRdb analysed the 5' RACE reads with MiXCR anew, one entry per CDR3 protein. The table has 200,000 to 300,000 distinct CDR3 sequences, approximately 11% seen once. This CDR3 region has 15 residues. The V and J ends lost 7 bases and 0 bases respectively, with 16 bases between them. The germline gives CDR1 MDHEN, CDR2 SYDVKM. This sample was taken from a study of identical twins. These data are also associated with another study on yellow fever vaccine responses in identical twins.

The chain employs TRBV28 and TRBJ2-7; D uncertain. The source is a woman under 30 in good health. The sequencing sample was made of memory (CD45RO+) T cells sorted from blood. The CDR3 region is CASNFNRPSSYEQYF. The CDR3 nucleotides read TGTGCCAGCAACTTCAACCGGCCTAGCTCCTACGAGCAGTACTTC. The full variable domain, rest sourced from reference TRBV28 and TRBJ2-7, is DVKVTQSSRYLVKRTGEKVFLECVQDMDHENMFWYRQDPGLGLRLIYFSYDVKMKEKGDIPEGYSVSREKKERFSLILESASTNQTSMYLCASNFNRPSSYEQYFGPGTRLTVT.